The entry that follows covers one T cell receptor (beta chain) sequence. The entry originates in a study of PD-1 blockade in classical Hodgkin lymphoma. The CDR3 consists of 18 residues. V dropped 0 bases and J dropped 0; count of bases not matched to a gene: 2. Germline CDR1 KGHSH, CDR2 LQKENI. There was relapse after autologous stem cell transplantation in every patient, and there was variation in brentuximab vedotin exposure. Measured with immunoSEQ multiplex PCR; TCRdb has only the in-frame clones, and not every one. The sample has about 17,000 clones, about 81% seen once; the top ten hold 3.5% to 5%.

The clonotype comes from a human donor with classical Hodgkin lymphoma. The chain uses TRBV18 and TRBJ2-6; TRBD1 agrees at 10 bases. The starting material was peripheral blood mononuclear cells (PBMCs), obtained at baseline. CDR3 in DNA: TGTGCCAGCTCACCACCGACAGGGGGCTACTCTGGGGCCAACGTCCTGACTTTC. Its protein product is CASSPPTGGYSGANVLTF.